These 4 T cell receptor beta chains were all obtained from the same sample, sequenced in a study of blood T cell repertoires in COVID-19. The protocol was immunoSEQ multiplex PCR, while the TCRdb copy is restricted to in-frame clones and leaves out a portion. The sample lists about 170,000 clones; over 60% were seen once. Sequencing was carried out using peripheral blood. Receptors originate from a man aged 55-75 years with acute or convalescent COVID-19.

V and J are TRBV14 and TRBJ2-1, with D unresolved. The CDR3 extends over 14 amino acids. Between the trimmed V and J ends, which lost 2 bases and 3 bases, there was a span of 8 bases. The germline V gene encodes CDR1 SGHDN and CDR2 FVKESK. The CDR3 protein is CASSQLDYYNEQFF. The CDR3 DNA reads as TGTGCCAGCAGCCAACTAGATTACTACAATGAGCAGTTCTTC. The entire variable domain, with the rest obtained from reference TRBV14 and TRBJ2-1, is as follows: EAGVTQFPSHSVIEKGQTVTLRCDPISGHDNLYWYRRVMGKEIKFLLHFVKESKQDESGMPNNRFLAERTGGTYSTLKVQPAELEDSGVYFCASSQLDYYNEQFFGPGTRLTVL.

This clone was counted ten times or more. The chain employs TRBV13 and TRBJ2-7; D gene uncertain. The CDR3 runs 14 residues. Trimming left V 6 bases short and J 2 bases short, with 14 bases between. Germline V CDR1 and CDR2: PRHDT, FYEKMQ (reference sequence). The CDR3 DNA is TGTGCCAGCAGATCCAGATGGCAGACCTACGAGCAGTACTTC. It yields the protein CASRSRWQTYEQYF.

V gene TRBV4-1 combines with J gene TRBJ2-5; D ambiguous. There are 13 residues in the CDR3. Per the germline V gene, CDR1 is MGHRA and CDR2 is YSYEKL. V was pared by 8 bases and J by 4 bases, with 14 bases between. In nucleotides, the CDR3 is TGCGCCAGCTCCCAACTGATCCGAGAGACCCAGTACTTC. Translated: CASSQLIRETQYF.

This clone was picked up a small number of times. The sample carries other DNA sequences with the same CDR3. The chain joins TRBV18 to TRBJ2-2; the match to TRBD2 covers 13 bases. V shed 6 bases and J 5 bases; nucleotides not matched to a gene: 6. The germline CDR1 and CDR2 sequences are KGHSH and LQKENI. The CDR3 is 16 amino acids. CDR3 loop: CASSRTSGGRTGELFF. The CDR3 DNA is TGTGCCAGCTCCCGGACTAGCGGGGGACGGACCGGGGAGCTGTTTTTT.